This T cell receptor (beta chain) was observed in a study of blood T cell repertoires in COVID-19. Overall study context: The United States, Italy and Spain were the sources of the acute and convalescent COVID-19 samples. Sample material is recorded as cDNA or gDNA derived from T cells, B-cell-depleted T cells, or PBMCs.

V was trimmed by 1 base and J by 7 bases, leaving 10 bases between them. CDR1 is SGHTA, CDR2 FQGNSA, per germline. The CDR3 length is 13 residues. Methods used by the authors: Amplification from reference gene primers served as the basis for estimated nucleated cell counts. Sequencing used immunoSEQ multiplex PCR; TCRdb keeps in-frame clones, though not all of them. V and J calls and clone size are those listed in that table; D and trimming were worked out from the DNA. This sample has over 50,000 clones, with more than 70% found just once. Sequenced sample: peripheral blood. The TCR comes from a man between 60 and 70 years old with acute or convalescent COVID-19. The V gene is TRBV7-2, the J gene TRBJ1-2; perhaps TRBD1 as D (5 bases). The CDR3 region has the DNA TGTGCCAGCAGCTTAGGGCAGGGTCGTGGCTACACCTTC. The encoded protein is CASSLGQGRGYTF. Based on the CDR3 plus reference TRBV7-2 and TRBJ1-2, the full variable domain is GAGVSQSPSNKVTEKGKDVELRCDPISGHTALYWYRQSLGQGLEFLIYFQGNSAPDKSGLPSDRFSAERTGGSVSTLTIQRTQQEDSAVYLCASSLGQGRGYTFGSGTRLTVV.